A selection of T cell receptor delta chains follows, all from one sample in a study of delta chains in infants with herpesvirus infections. TCRdb re-processed the RT-PCR reads using CATT. In the table there are 300 to 400 delta-chain clones, roughly a quarter of which are singletons. The material was peripheral blood, obtained at time point 3 of longitudinal follow-up. The receptors were gathered from a human donor who was a Ugandan infant, either HIV-exposed or HIV-unexposed (not recorded which). Both conserved end residues are part of each CDR3. D genes are given only for firm matches. Part of the rows lack a size; the others show once, few, many or a class for expanded clones.

v_call	d_call	j_call	clone_size	cdr3_nt	cdr3_aa
TRDV2	TRDD3	TRDJ3	large	TGTGCCTGTGACACACTGGGGGATACTGACCCCTGGGACACCCGACAGATGTTTTTC	CACDTLGDTDPWDTRQMFF
TRDV2	-	TRDJ2	-	TGTGCCTGTGACTCGGGGGTGGCCTTGACAGCACAACTCTTCTTT	CACDSGVALTAQLFF
TRDV1	TRDD3	TRDJ1	few	TGTGCTCTTGGGGAACTAGATAAAAATTCTGGGGGATGGCCCGATAAACTCATCTTT	CALGELDKNSGGWPDKLIF
TRDV1	-	TRDJ1	medium-sized	TGTGCTCTTGGGTACCTTCCTACGGGACCGGGGGATATCAGCACCGATAAACTCATCTTT	CALGYLPTGPGDISTDKLIF
TRDV1	-	TRDJ1	hyperexpanded	TGTGCTCTAGGGCGCCCCCCGGGTCGGTTTGGACTCATCTTT	CALGRPPGRFGLIF
TRDV3	-	TRDJ1	large	TGTGCCTTTCCTAAAGACAACCTGGGGAATAAACTCATCTTT	CAFPKDNLGNKLIF
TRDV2	TRDD3	TRDJ3	few	TGTGCCTGTGACGTACTGGGGGATACGGGCTCCTGGGACACCCGACAGATGTTTTTC	CACDVLGDTGSWDTRQMFF
TRDV2	-	TRDJ1	large	TGTGCCTGCGACACCTTAGGATACTCCGATAAACTCATCTTT	CACDTLGYSDKLIF
TRDV2	TRDD3	TRDJ2	-	TGTGCCTGTGTTTCACTGGGGGATACGACAGCACAACTCTTCTTT	CACVSLGDTTAQLFF
TRDV1	-	TRDJ1	large	TGTGCTCTTGGGGAATTTCCCCCTCGGTTCCCGTACACCGATAAACTCATCTTT	CALGEFPPRFPYTDKLIF
TRAV23/DV6	-	TRDJ1	large	TGTGCAGCACTTTCCTATTATACTGCGGGGGAAGAGTACACCGATAAACTCATCTTT	CAALSYYTAGEEYTDKLIF
TRDV1	-	TRDJ1	medium-sized	TGTGCTCTTGGGGAAAGAACCCCTTGGGGATACACCGATAAACTCATCTTT	CALGERTPWGYTDKLIF
TRDV2	TRDD3	TRDJ2	hyperexpanded	TGTGCCTGTGACACTATCGGGGGTACTGGGGGACGTTCTTTGACAGCACAACTCTTCTTT	CACDTIGGTGGRSLTAQLFF
TRDV2	TRDD3	TRDJ3	large	TGTGCCTGTGACAACTGGGGGAGCTCCTGGGACACCCGACAGATGTTTTTC	CACDNWGSSWDTRQMFF
TRDV2	-	TRDJ3	large	TGTGCCTGTGTCCAGCTTACTGGGCGCGACTGGGACACCCGACAGATGTTTTTC	CACVQLTGRDWDTRQMFF
TRDV2	TRDD2	TRDJ3	few	TGTGCCTGTGACACCGTACTTCCTACTAGCTCCTGGGACACCCGACAGATGTTTTTC	CACDTVLPTSSWDTRQMFF
TRDV3	-	TRDJ1	large	TGTGCCTTTCCGATAGGGTCGCCTTCATACACCGATAAACTCATCTTT	CAFPIGSPSYTDKLIF
TRDV2	TRDD3	TRDJ2	large	TGTGCCTGTGACCCTTTGGGGGATAATCCGTTGACAGCACAACTCTTCTTT	CACDPLGDNPLTAQLFF
TRDV1	TRDD3	TRDJ1	few	TGTGCTCTTGGGGAACTGACCATGAGGGGATACGCGGAGTGGCTCATCTTT	CALGELTMRGYAEWLIF
TRDV1	-	TRDJ1	hyperexpanded	TGTGCTCTTGGAGAGGGGGGGCTTTACACCGATAAACTCATCTTT	CALGEGGLYTDKLIF
TRDV2	TRDD3	TRDJ3	large	TGTGCCTGTGACTTTACTGGGGGATACTCCTGGGACACCCGACAGATGTTTTTC	CACDFTGGYSWDTRQMFF
TRDV1	-	TRDJ1	large	TGTGCTCTTGGGGAACGGTTGGGAGGGAACGATAAACTCATCTTT	CALGERLGGNDKLIF
TRDV1	TRDD3	TRDJ1	medium-sized	TGTGCTCTTGGGGAATCCTTCCCTTACTGGGGGTTCACCGATAAACTCATCTTT	CALGESFPYWGFTDKLIF
TRDV1	-	TRDJ1	large	TGTGCTCTTGGGGAACTAAAGGTTCTAGTCGGAGTGGGGCCCTTCGCGGGCACCGATAAACTCATCTTT	CALGELKVLVGVGPFAGTDKLIF
TRDV1	TRDD2	TRDJ1	-	TGTGCTCTTGGGGAACCCCCACCTTCCTACGGGTCAGGTGAGATACTTCGATACACCGATAAACTCATCTTT	CALGEPPPSYGSGEILRYTDKLIF
TRDV1	-	TRDJ1	large	TGTGCTCTTGGGATTGGCTGGGTCCCCTCGTACACCGATAAACTCATCTTT	CALGIGWVPSYTDKLIF
TRDV2	TRDD3	TRDJ1	large	TGTGCCTGTGACACCGTACTGGGGGATACGGGGACCGATAAACTCATCTTT	CACDTVLGDTGTDKLIF
TRDV1	TRDD2	TRDJ1	few	TGTGCTCTTGGGGAACCCCCACCTTCCTACGGGTCAGGTGGGATACTTCGATACACCGATAAACTCATCTTT	CALGEPPPSYGSGGILRYTDKLIF
TRDV1	TRDD3	TRDJ1	-	TGTGCTCTTGGGGAAGGGCGCTTCCCGAATGGGGGACATAAACTCATCTTT	CALGEGRFPNGGHKLIF
TRDV1	TRDD3	TRDJ1	large	TGTGCTCTTGCCTCAACCTCGGTCTTACTGGGGGACGGGTACACCGATAAACTCATCTTT	CALASTSVLLGDGYTDKLIF